The entry below describes one TCR beta chain. Its antigen is not known. Measured with immunoSEQ multiplex PCR; TCRdb has only the in-frame clones, and not every one. The repertoire holds 25,000 to 30,000 clones, 60% to 85% seen once, with 20% to 30% in the top ten. The CDR3 spans 12 residues. Trimming pared 0 bases from V and 6 bases from J, leaving 4 bases between. Germline loops: CDR1 SGHTA, CDR2 FQGTGA. These data belong to a study of radiotherapy plus CTLA-4 blockade in lung cancer. Study-wide findings and caveats: Tumor-derived TCR clones expanded in blood after radiotherapy plus ipilimumab.

The TCR originated in a human donor with non-small cell lung cancer that progressed on radiotherapy plus ipilimumab. The J gene is TRBJ2-3, the V gene TRBV7-3; D uncertain. The sample here was peripheral blood, taken from a patient treated with radiotherapy plus ipilimumab. CDR3 loop: CASSLTADTQYF. The DNA for the CDR3 is TGTGCCAGCAGCTTAACAGCGGATACGCAGTATTTT.